Below, 17 T cell receptor beta chains from the same sample are listed, as sequenced in a study of T cell clonality in common variable immunodeficiency. General study points: Reportedly, TCR beta sequences from common variable immunodeficiency showed fewer deletions and N-nucleotide insertions.

The assay was immunoSEQ multiplex PCR, and TCRdb's table has in-frame clones only and misses some. Sampling found over 15,000 clones, none seen once. Antigens of these TCRs are unknown. Sequencing was carried out using peripheral blood mononuclear cells. Every receptor here comes from a human donor with common variable immunodeficiency.

This clone turned up a few times. The CDR3 goes on 3 residues after the read ends, and that part is filled in from the germline J gene. The J gene is TRBJ2-3, the V gene TRBV18; 9 nucleotides line up with TRBD1. V dropped 4 bases and J dropped 0; count of bases not matched to a gene: 2. CDR1 and CDR2 (germline): KGHSH, LQKENI. CDR3 length equals 15 residues. The CDR3 DNA, read in part, is TGTGCCAGCTCACACGGACAGGGGAGCACAGATACG. Residues: CASSHGQGSTDT. Given in full, the CDR3 is CASSHGQGSTDTQYF.

This clone was counted ten times or more. The read finishes 3 residues shy of the CDR3 end, and the germline J gene is used to complete it. The chain employs TRBV5-1 and TRBJ2-3; D is possibly TRBD1 (6 bases). The CDR3 consists of 15 residues. V lost 5 bases and J lost 6, with 19 bases in between. CDR1 is SGHRS, CDR2 YFSETQ, per germline. CDR3 DNA (partial): TGCGCCAGCAGTTCATCCCCGGACAGTTCCGATACG. This sequence encodes CASSSSPDSSDT. The CDR3 as a whole reads CASSSSPDSSDTQYF.

In regard to this clone: The read halts 3 residues ahead of the CDR3 end, with the missing end drawn from the germline J gene. The chain employs TRBV18 and TRBJ2-2, with D tentatively TRBD2 (6 bases). V lost 6 bases and J lost 7, with 12 bases in between. The CDR3 length is 13 residues. In germline, CDR1 is KGHSH, CDR2 LQKENI. This chain's CDR3 is CASSHRDFGELFF. Partial CDR3 DNA: TGTGCCAGCTCCCACCGGGACTTCGGGGAG.

In its sample, this clone is medium-sized. The read comes to an end 3 residues before the CDR3 does, leaving the germline J gene to fill in the end. This specimen includes other DNA sequences encoding the same CDR3. The chain couples TRBV7-9 to TRBJ1-2; 7 positions match TRBD1. The CDR3 extends over 12 amino acids. CDR1 SEHNR and CDR2 FQNEAQ come from the germline V gene (reference sequence). V shed 4 bases and J 5 bases; nucleotides not matched to a gene: 1. The CDR3 protein is CASSSGQYGYTF. The CDR3 DNA, read in part, is TGTGCCAGCAGCTCGGGACAGTATGGC.

In its sample, this clone was seen a few times. The CDR3 end lies 3 residues beyond the end of the read and is filled in from the germline J gene. The chain links TRBV19 to TRBJ2-7, with 9 bases identical to TRBD1. The germline gives CDR1 LNHDA, CDR2 SQIVND (reference sequence). Unmatched junction bases numbered 10, after V lost 5 bases and J lost 5 bases. The CDR3 spans 15 residues. The CDR3 protein is CASSGTGTGNHEQYF. The CDR3 bases that were read are TGTGCCAGTAGTGGGACCGGGACAGGGAACCACGAG.

This clone came up a few times. The read ends 3 residues early relative to the CDR3; the germline J gene fills the gap. The V call is TRBV5-1, the J call TRBJ1-5; TRBD1 might be the D (5 bases). Trimming shortened V by 0 bases and J by 6 bases, and 10 bases separated the two germline ends. Germline values: CDR1 SGHRS, CDR2 YFSETQ. The CDR3 is made up of 14 amino acids. The sequenced part of the CDR3 DNA is TGCGCCAGCAGCTTGGCAGGGTCCGGTCAGCCC. Its translation: CASSLAGSGQP. The full-length CDR3 reads as CASSLAGSGQPQHF.

The sample holds a few counts of this clone. The read stops 3 residues short of the end of the CDR3; the missing end is completed from the germline J gene. V usage is TRBV7-9 and J usage is TRBJ1-6; TRBD1 might be the D (6 bases). Trimming cost V 2 bases and J 6 bases, with 11 bases left between them. Looked up from germline, CDR1 is SEHNR and CDR2 is FQNEAQ (reference sequence). The CDR3 extends over 15 amino acids. CDR3 protein: CASSLSTGGNSPLHF. The DNA read from the CDR3 is TGTGCCAGCAGCTTATCGACAGGAGGTAATTCACCC.

This chain's CDR3 is CASSGQINEKLFF. Incomplete CDR3 DNA: TGTGCCAGCAGTGGCCAGATTAATGAAAAA. V gene TRBV2 combines with J gene TRBJ1-4, with D hard to call. The CDR3 end falls 3 residues outside the read, so it is completed with the germline J gene. Germline assignment: CDR1 SNHLY and CDR2 FYNNEI. This CDR3 comprises 13 residues. V was cut by 4 bases and J by 4 bases, with 7 bases left in between.

Concerning this clone itself: The DNA ends 3 residues before the CDR3 does, and the rest of the CDR3 is filled in from the germline J gene. This sequence joins TRBV7-6 and TRBJ2-7, with 7 bases identical to TRBD1. CDR1 and CDR2 (germline): SGHVS, FNYEAQ. The junction had 3 bases not matched to a gene; V was cut back by 5 bases and J by 2 bases. This CDR3 comprises 13 residues. The DNA read from the CDR3 is TGTGCCAGCAGCACAACAGGGGCCTACGAG. It encodes CASSTTGAYE. The complete CDR3 protein is CASSTTGAYEQYF.

This clone showed up many times. The read ends 3 residues shy of where the CDR3 ends; the end is completed using the germline J gene. The rearrangement joins TRBV20-1 to TRBJ2-1; tentatively, D is TRBD2 (7 bases). Germline CDR1 reads DFQATT; CDR2 reads SNEGSKA (reference sequence). The V gene lost 0 bases and the J gene lost 5 bases, with 14 bases spanning the gap. The CDR3 runs 15 residues. The covered CDR3 bases are TGCAGTGCTAGAGATGGGGGGGGCGCTGACAATGAG. It yields the protein CSARDGGGADNE. The CDR3 as a whole reads CSARDGGGADNEQFF.

For this clone: Coverage ceases 3 residues before the CDR3 finishes, and the germline J gene fills in the end. This chain links TRBV6-1 with TRBJ1-2; possibly TRBD1 for D (5 bases). Germline-derived CDR1 and CDR2 are MNHNS and SASEGT. This CDR3 has 14 residues. V was cut by 4 bases and J by 4 bases, with 13 bases left in between. The sequenced CDR3 bases are TGTGCCAGCAGTGTACAGGATGGCGGCTATGGC. It is translated as CASSVQDGGYG. The CDR3, in full, reads CASSVQDGGYGYTF.

Concerning this clone: The read terminates 3 residues ahead of where the CDR3 ends, so the germline J gene completes it. The chain has TRBV2 and TRBJ2-1; 7 nucleotides match TRBD2. The CDR3 is made up of 15 amino acids. V gave up 3 bases and J gave up 0 bases; unmatched junction bases: 2. Germline CDR1 and CDR2: SNHLY and FYNNEI. The CDR3 DNA, read in part, is TGTGCCAGCAGTGAGACGGGGGGCTCCTACAATGAG. Translated: CASSETGGSYNE. The whole CDR3 region reads CASSETGGSYNEQFF. The full variable domain, in which reference TRBV2 and TRBJ2-1 provide the parts outside the CDR3, is EPEVTQTPSHQVTQMGQEVILRCVPISNHLYFYWYRQILGQKVEFLVSFYNNEISEKSEIFDDQFSVERPDGSNFTLKIRSTKLEDSAMYFCASSETGGSYNEQFFGPGTRLTVL.

This clone was seen a few times. Read coverage stops 3 residues before the CDR3 terminus; the germline J gene supplies the remainder. The chain combines TRBV2 with TRBJ1-4; D is perhaps TRBD1 (6 bases). The CDR3 extends over 15 amino acids. Germline V gene lookup returns CDR1 SNHLY and CDR2 FYNNEI. Deletions cut 4 bases from V and 7 bases from J, with 16 bases between. The covered CDR3 bases are TGTGCCAGCAGTGTGATCCAGGGGTGGGGTGAAAAA. Translated: CASSVIQGWGEK. The complete CDR3 sequence is CASSVIQGWGEKLFF.

Within the sample, this clone is medium-sized. Read data end 3 residues before the CDR3 end; the end is taken from the germline J gene. The V call is TRBV30, the J call TRBJ1-5, with a weak D call TRBD1 (6 bases). CDR3 length equals 14 residues. CDR1 and CDR2 from the germline V gene are GTSNPN and SVGIG (reference sequence). The V end was cut by 0 bases, the J end by 7 bases, with 13 bases between. Partial CDR3 DNA: TGTGCCTGGAGTGTAACTTGGGGGCAACAGCCC. It encodes CAWSVTWGQQP. In full, the CDR3 is CAWSVTWGQQPQHF.

A word on this clone: The read ends 3 residues before the CDR3 terminus; that terminus is restored from the germline J gene. The chain combines TRBV19 with TRBJ1-5; 9 nucleotides align to TRBD1. There are 16 residues in the CDR3. CDR1 is LNHDA and CDR2 is SQIVND in the germline V gene (reference sequence). V was clipped by 2 bases and J by 6 bases; unmatched bases: 8. The CDR3 is CASSIPGQGSGQPQHF. The part of the CDR3 DNA that was read is TGTGCCAGTAGTATACCCGGACAGGGGTCGGGTCAGCCC. The full variable domain, its missing parts supplied by reference TRBV19 and TRBJ1-5, is DGGITQSPKYLFRKEGQNVTLSCEQNLNHDAMYWYRQDPGQGLRLIYYSQIVNDFQKGDIAEGYSVSREKKESFPLTVTSAQKNPTAFYLCASSIPGQGSGQPQHFGDGTRLSIL.

About this clone: The read stops 3 residues short of the end of the CDR3; the missing end is completed from the germline J gene. This chain uses TRBV18 with TRBJ2-5, with TRBD1 matching 8 bases. The J segment lost 2 bases and the V segment lost 3 bases, leaving 11 bases of the junction unmatched. Germline assignment: CDR1 KGHSH and CDR2 LQKENI. This CDR3 spans 17 amino acids. This CDR3 reads CASSPQRRDRIQETQYF. The sequenced part of the CDR3 DNA is TGTGCCAGCTCACCTCAGCGCCGGGACAGGATACAAGAGACC.

This clone is termed large. The CDR3 end is not reached by the read, which stops 3 residues before it; the germline J gene fills it in. V is TRBV7-8 and J is TRBJ1-2; D perhaps matches TRBD1 (6 bases). Germline V gene sequence: CDR1 SGHVS, CDR2 FQNEAQ. The CDR3 sequence is 16 residues long. The CDR3 loop reads CASSLLSIRDKRGYTF. CDR3 DNA, as far as it was read: TGTGCCAGCAGCTTACTCTCTATCCGGGACAAAAGAGGC.